This TCR beta chain was sequenced for a study of tumor-infiltrating lymphocytes in localized non-small cell lung cancer. Overall study context: Each patient gave resected tumor and non-adjacent uninvolved lung tissue. Whole-study results and caveats: Tumor T-cell fraction was not associated with recurrence-free survival. Each assay used a separate piece of the same tissue.

The assay was immunoSEQ multiplex PCR, and TCRdb's table has in-frame clones only and misses some. The sample lists approximately 12,000 clones; 66% were seen once. Comment on this clone: No antigen is known for it.

The clonotype comes from a human donor with non-small cell lung cancer. Material for sequencing was lung tumor tissue.

The CDR3 loop is CASSPGTMITEAFF. The CDR3 nucleotides read TGTGCCAGCTCACCCGGGACAATGATAACTGAAGCTTTCTTT. This chain connects TRBV18 to TRBJ1-1; a weak D match, TRBD1 (6 bases). Deletions cut 3 bases from V and 5 bases from J, with 13 bases between. The CDR3 consists of 14 residues. The germline CDR1 and CDR2 sequences are KGHSH and LQKENI.